These 20 T cell receptor beta chains were sequenced from one sample in a study of TIL therapy for anti-PD-1-resistant metastatic lung cancer. Sequencing used immunoSEQ v3. Measured with immunoSEQ multiplex PCR; TCRdb has only the in-frame clones, and not every one. The data contain around 15,000 clones, over 65% of them singletons. Time point: pre-treatment sample, taken before nivolumab and TIL therapy. Sequencing was performed on blood, taken at baseline. The receptors here all came from a person aged 25 to 85 with non-small cell lung cancer.

V gene TRBV25-1 combines with J gene TRBJ2-7; maybe TRBD1 (6 bases). V shed 8 bases and J shed 3 bases, with 14 bases lying between them. The germline V gene encodes CDR1 MGHDK and CDR2 SYGVNS. CDR3 size: 13 residues. In DNA form, the CDR3 reads TGTGCCAGCTTCCCGGGACAAATCTACGAGCAGTACTTC. Protein product: CASFPGQIYEQYF.

The chain recombines TRBV29-1 with TRBJ1-2; D uncertain. Germline V gene data show CDR1 as SQVTM and CDR2 as ANQGSEA. CDR3 length equals 12 residues. V dropped 7 bases and J dropped 3 bases, with 12 bases sitting between them. The CDR3 here is CSAPTADYGYTF. The CDR3 nucleotides are TGCAGCGCCCCGACTGCTGACTATGGCTACACCTTC.

This clone is a singleton in its sample. The chain is built from TRBV9 and TRBJ2-2, with D perhaps being TRBD1 or TRBD2 (5 bases each). Germline assignment: CDR1 SGDLS and CDR2 YYNGEE. Trimming took off 9 bases at V and 4 bases at J, with 16 bases between the two ends. CDR3 size: 14 residues. The CDR3 spells CATGTHSGTGELFF. The CDR3 DNA reads TGTGCCACAGGGACCCATTCTGGCACCGGGGAGCTGTTTTTT.

This clone was detected only a few times. The chain combines TRBV5-4 with TRBJ2-7; D is uncertain. Per germline, CDR1 SGHNT and CDR2 YYREEE (reference sequence). There are 13 residues in the CDR3. The ends were cut back, 4 bases at V and 3 bases at J, with 11 bases in the middle. In nucleotides, the CDR3 is TGTGCCAGCAGCAGCAACTCCAACTACGAGCAGTACTTC. This sequence encodes CASSSNSNYEQYF.

The chain carries TRBV18 and TRBJ2-1; a weak D match, TRBD1 (6 bases). CDR1 KGHSH and CDR2 LQKENI come from the germline V gene. This CDR3 has 14 amino acids. Trimming stripped 2 bases from V and 3 bases from J, with 8 bases between. This CDR3 reads CASSPIQGYNEQFF. The CDR3 coding sequence is TGTGCCAGCTCACCAATACAGGGCTACAATGAGCAGTTCTTC. The variable domain in full, completed from reference TRBV18 and TRBJ2-1, reads NAGVMQNPRHLVRRRGQEARLRCSPMKGHSHVYWYRQLPEEGLKFMVYLQKENIIDESGMPKERFSAEFPKEGPSILRIQQVVRGDSAAYFCASSPIQGYNEQFFGPGTRLTVL.

The rearrangement joins TRBV20-1 to TRBJ1-2; 7 positions agree with TRBD1. The J segment lost 8 bases and the V segment lost 5 bases, leaving 5 bases of the junction unmatched. The length of the CDR3 is 11 residues. Per the germline V gene, CDR1 is DFQATT and CDR2 is SNEGSKA (reference sequence). CDR3 amino acids: CSARQGRGYTF. CDR3 coding DNA: TGCAGTGCTCGACAGGGTCGGGGCTACACCTTC.

The chain recombines TRBV5-1 with TRBJ1-1; D may be TRBD1 (5 bases). The CDR3 runs 14 residues. The germline V gene encodes CDR1 SGHRS and CDR2 YFSETQ. Trimming removed 4 bases from V and 6 bases from J, with 16 bases in between. In DNA, the CDR3 is TGCGCCAGCAGCCTGGGAGGGGAGGGGTCTGAAGCTTTCTTT. This encodes CASSLGGEGSEAFF.

This clone was seen a handful of times. J is TRBJ1-2 and V is TRBV27; the D gene is possibly TRBD1 (5 bases). The V and J ends lost 5 bases and 0 bases respectively, with 10 bases between them. The CDR3 runs to 14 residues. Germline V CDR1 and CDR2: MNHEY, SMNVEV (reference sequence). The CDR3 spells CASSPKTANYGYTF. In DNA, the CDR3 is TGTGCCAGCAGTCCGAAGACAGCTAACTATGGCTACACCTTC.

The chain links TRBV30 to TRBJ2-7, with D possibly being TRBD1 (5 bases). Trimming removed 4 bases at V and 3 bases at J, with 16 bases between. The germline V gene has CDR1 GTSNPN and CDR2 SVGIG (reference sequence). This CDR3 is 14 amino acids long. The CDR3, as DNA: TGTGCCTGGAACCCGATGTGGGGCGACTACGAGCAGTACTTC. This gives the protein CAWNPMWGDYEQYF.

The J gene is TRBJ1-2, the V gene TRBV2, with a possible D match to TRBD1 (6 bases). This CDR3 has 14 amino acids. The V gene's germline CDR1 is SNHLY and CDR2 FYNNEI. V was pared by 2 bases and J by 8 bases, with 15 bases between. The CDR3, as DNA: TGTGCCAGCAGTGAACTAGTGACAGGATCCGGCTACACCTTC. It yields the protein CASSELVTGSGYTF.

V gene TRBV5-6 combines with J gene TRBJ1-1; no firm D call. The germline V gene encodes CDR1 SGHDT and CDR2 YYEEEE. The CDR3 totals 13 residues. The V end was cut by 2 bases, the J end by 0 bases, with 5 bases between. In DNA form, the CDR3 reads TGTGCCAGCAGCTTTCCATTGAACACTGAAGCTTTCTTT. Translating it yields CASSFPLNTEAFF.

The genes are TRBV14 and TRBJ1-6, with D uncertain. Trimming cost V 1 base and J 0 bases, with 10 bases left between them. This CDR3 has 17 amino acids. Germline-derived CDR1 and CDR2 are SGHDN and FVKESK. CDR3 bases: TGTGCCAGCAGCCAAGTCCGGGGAAGCTCCTATAATTCACCCCTCCACTTT. It specifies CASSQVRGSSYNSPLHF.

The CDR3, as DNA: TGTGCCAGCAGCCACCCCTTCCAGAACGGGACAGGGGACTACAATGAGCAGTTCTTC. It translates to CASSHPFQNGTGDYNEQFF. This chain links TRBV4-2 with TRBJ2-1; 10 positions match TRBD1. With 3 bases clipped from V and 3 bases from J, the junction kept 14 bases outside the gene matches. The CDR3 consists of 19 residues. Germline V CDR1 and CDR2: LGHNA, YNFKEQ.

The CDR3 DNA reads TGTGCCTGGAGTGTGTGGGAGGAAAAACTGTTTTTT. It translates to CAWSVWEEKLFF. This chain uses TRBV30 with TRBJ1-4; D is unresolved. This CDR3 region has 12 residues. CDR1 and CDR2 from the germline V gene are GTSNPN and SVGIG (reference sequence). V lost 0 bases and J 8 bases, leaving 7 bases between the germline ends.

The CDR3 sequence is CSVEMRVGTGTTYQETQYF. The CDR3 bases are TGCAGCGTTGAAATGAGGGTAGGGACAGGCACGACTTACCAAGAGACCCAGTACTTC. The chain links TRBV29-1 to TRBJ2-5; 8 nucleotides line up with TRBD1. This CDR3 is 19 amino acids long. Unmatched junction bases numbered 17, after V lost 2 bases and J lost 0 bases. Germline V gene sequence: CDR1 SQVTM, CDR2 ANQGSEA.

V usage is TRBV7-9 and J usage is TRBJ2-1, with 10 bases that match TRBD2. CDR1 is SEHNR, CDR2 FQNEAQ, per germline (reference sequence). This CDR3 is 16 amino acids long. The trim removed 5 bases at V and 4 bases at J, leaving 8 bases unmatched. CDR3 amino acids: CASSALAGGRYNEQFF. In DNA, the CDR3 is TGTGCCAGCAGCGCCTTAGCGGGGGGTAGGTACAATGAGCAGTTCTTC.

This clone was detected a few times. The V call is TRBV19, the J call TRBJ2-1; TRBD2 matches at 9 bases. CDR1 LNHDA and CDR2 SQIVND come from the germline V gene (reference sequence). The CDR3 runs 17 residues. Trimming removed 1 base from V and 3 bases from J; junction bases left unmatched: 7. The CDR3 is CASSIGLAGILYNEQFF. CDR3 DNA sequence: TGTGCCAGTAGTATAGGCCTAGCGGGGATTCTCTACAATGAGCAGTTCTTC.

This rearrangement joins TRBV18 to TRBJ1-2; D is undetermined. The ends were cut back, 6 bases at V and 8 bases at J, with 22 bases in the middle. The germline V gene encodes CDR1 KGHSH and CDR2 LQKENI. This CDR3 region has 15 residues. The CDR3 here is CASSIDPDGERGYTF. DNA of the CDR3: TGTGCCAGCTCCATAGATCCGGACGGCGAGAGAGGCTACACCTTC.

The CDR3 DNA follows: TGTGCCAGCAGCCTAAGGGGACAGGGGAACTATGGCTACACCTTC. Protein product: CASSLRGQGNYGYTF. The V call is TRBV4-2, the J call TRBJ1-2; TRBD1 matches 10 bases. The CDR3 is 15 amino acids. Germline-derived CDR1 and CDR2 are LGHNA and YNFKEQ. The junction had 4 bases not matched to a gene; V was cut back by 4 bases and J by 2 bases.

This rearrangement joins TRBV5-4 to TRBJ2-3; 8 bases match TRBD2. The trim removed 0 bases at V and 3 bases at J, leaving 3 bases unmatched. Per the germline V gene, CDR1 is SGHNT and CDR2 is YYREEE (reference sequence). This CDR3 is built from 15 residues. This chain's CDR3 is CASSLVSGGTDTQYF. DNA for the CDR3: TGTGCCAGCAGCTTGGTGTCGGGGGGGACAGATACGCAGTATTTT. The variable domain in full, completed from reference TRBV5-4 and TRBJ2-3, reads ETGVTQSPTHLIKTRGQQVTLRCSSQSGHNTVSWYQQALGQGPQFIFQYYREEENGRGNFPPRFSGLQFPNYSSELNVNALELDDSALYLCASSLVSGGTDTQYFGPGTRLTVL.